Below are 16 T cell receptor beta chains sequenced from a single sample in a study of blood T cell repertoires in COVID-19. Assay used: immunoSEQ multiplex PCR; TCRdb lists only in-frame clones, some missing. The sample records roughly 40,000 clones, about 91% being singletons. The specimen was peripheral blood. The receptor set was obtained from a human donor in a cohort sampled during active COVID-19.

The genes are TRBV19 and TRBJ1-5, with 9 bases matching TRBD1. The CDR3 contains 19 residues. CDR1 is LNHDA, CDR2 SQIVND, per germline (reference sequence). With V trimmed by 6 bases and J by 2 bases, 17 bases remained unmatched. The CDR3, as DNA: TGTGCCAGTAGGATTAAACAACAGGGGGCGGGGGCCGGCAATCAGCCCCAGCATTTT. This codes for CASRIKQQGAGAGNQPQHF.

This chain connects TRBV4-2 to TRBJ1-3; D is unresolved. The CDR3 contains 17 residues. V lost 4 bases and J 2 bases, leaving 18 bases between the germline ends. CDR1 and CDR2 from the germline V gene are LGHNA and YNFKEQ. CDR3 amino acids: CASSPNLAGAAGNTIYF. The CDR3 DNA reads as TGTGCCAGCAGCCCCAACCTGGCGGGTGCCGCTGGAAACACCATATATTTT.

The gene calls are TRBV9 and TRBJ1-5, with D perhaps TRBD1 (5 bases). CDR1 SGDLS and CDR2 YYNGEE come from the germline V gene. The CDR3 is 15 residues long. V lost 3 bases and J 1 base, leaving 11 bases between the germline ends. The CDR3 loop is CASSELGGSNQPQHF. The CDR3 bases are TGTGCCAGCAGCGAACTTGGGGGGAGCAATCAGCCCCAGCATTTT.

V gene TRBV28 combines with J gene TRBJ2-1; 7 positions match TRBD1. Trimming took 3 bases from V and 4 from J; bases not matched to a gene: 12. Germline-derived CDR1 and CDR2 are MDHEN and SYDVKM. This CDR3 contains 17 residues. CDR3 nucleotides: TGTGCCAGCAGTTTGACAGGGATAGTTCTAGGGTACAATGAGCAGTTCTTC. Residues: CASSLTGIVLGYNEQFF.

This clone was seen a few times. The rearrangement uses TRBV5-5 and TRBJ1-2; no firm D call. Looked up from germline, CDR1 is SGHKS and CDR2 is YYEKEE (reference sequence). CDR3 length: 14 residues. Trimming shortened V by 4 bases and J by 8 bases, and 18 bases separated the two germline ends. The chain's CDR3 is CASSRGSDLMGYTF. The CDR3 region has the DNA TGTGCCAGCAGCCGAGGGTCAGACCTTATGGGCTACACCTTC.

The count of this clone is one. This chain connects TRBV11-2 to TRBJ2-2; D is perhaps TRBD1 (6 bases). Germline CDR1 reads SGHAT; CDR2 reads FQNNGV. Trimming left V 4 bases short and J 1 base short, with 13 bases between. The CDR3 covers 16 residues. CDR3 amino acids: CASSSGGTRNTGELFF. CDR3 bases: TGTGCCAGCAGCTCCGGTGGGACACGGAACACCGGGGAGCTGTTTTTT.

V gene TRBV7-9 combines with J gene TRBJ1-1; TRBD1 might be the D (6 bases). V gave up 1 base and J gave up 5 bases, with 14 bases separating them. Germline CDR1 SEHNR, CDR2 FQNEAQ (reference sequence). This CDR3 is built from 15 residues. CDR3 DNA sequence: TGTGCCAGCAGCTTAGAAGTCTCAAGGGGGACTGAAGCTTTCTTT. It translates to CASSLEVSRGTEAFF.

The CDR3 DNA reads as TGCGCCAGCCGCCTAGCAGACAGGGCTATTGAAGCTTTCTTT. Its translation: CASRLADRAIEAFF. The V and J genes are TRBV5-1 and TRBJ1-1, with 7 bases fitting TRBD1. V lost 7 bases and J lost 7; bases outside the gene matches: 13. Germline V lookup: CDR1 SGHRS, CDR2 YFSETQ. This CDR3 is 14 amino acids long. Combining the CDR3 with reference TRBV5-1 and TRBJ1-1 gives the whole variable domain KAGVTQTPRYLIKTRGQQVTLSCSPISGHRSVSWYQQTPGQGLQFLFEYFSETQRNKGNFPGRFSGRQFSNSRSEMNVSTLELGDSALYLCASRLADRAIEAFFGQGTRLTVV.

The chain links TRBV6-2 or TRBV6-3 to TRBJ2-7, with D uncertain. The ends were cut back, 2 bases at V and 1 base at J, with 18 bases in the middle. This CDR3 region has 17 residues. CDR1 and CDR2 from the germline V gene are MNHEY and SVGEGT. In nucleotides, the CDR3 is TGTGCCAGCAGTTACGTCGTCACACAAGAACCTTCCTACGAGCAGTACTTC. Its translation: CASSYVVTQEPSYEQYF.

This chain connects TRBV30 to TRBJ1-1; unclear D gene. This CDR3 spans 11 amino acids. Germline CDR1 GTSNPN, CDR2 SVGIG (reference sequence). The germline V and J ends were trimmed by 0 bases and 9 bases, with 8 bases remaining between them. In DNA form, the CDR3 reads TGTGCCTGGAGTGTACGGGGTAAAGCTTTCTTT. As protein: CAWSVRGKAFF.

The chain combines TRBV2 with TRBJ1-4; the D gene is possibly TRBD1 (5 bases). V was trimmed by 6 bases and J by 7 bases, leaving 15 bases between them. The CDR3 runs 14 residues. Germline V CDR1 and CDR2: SNHLY, FYNNEI. CDR3 protein: CASSEQEGSEKLFF. CDR3 DNA: TGTGCCAGCAGCGAACAGGAGGGAAGTGAAAAACTGTTTTTT. Based on the CDR3 plus reference TRBV2 and TRBJ1-4, the full variable domain is EPEVTQTPSHQVTQMGQEVILRCVPISNHLYFYWYRQILGQKVEFLVSFYNNEISEKSEIFDDQFSVERPDGSNFTLKIRSTKLEDSAMYFCASSEQEGSEKLFFGSGTQLSVL.

This chain joins TRBV9 and TRBJ2-3; D is possibly TRBD2 (6 bases). V lost 3 bases to trimming and J lost 0 bases, with 8 bases between them. The CDR3 runs to 14 residues. Germline V gives CDR1 SGDLS, CDR2 YYNGEE. The CDR3 protein is CASSDGTSTDTQYF. The CDR3 nucleotides are TGTGCCAGCAGCGACGGGACTAGCACAGATACGCAGTATTTT. The variable domain in full, completed from reference TRBV9 and TRBJ2-3, reads DSGVTQTPKHLITATGQRVTLRCSPRSGDLSVYWYQQSLDQGLQFLIQYYNGEERAKGNILERFSAQQFPDLHSELNLSSLELGDSALYFCASSDGTSTDTQYFGPGTRLTVL.

This chain links TRBV11-2 with TRBJ1-1; TRBD1 is a possible D gene (5 bases). CDR3 length: 13 amino acids. Germline V CDR1 and CDR2: SGHAT, FQNNGV. Trimming took 5 bases from V and 7 from J, leaving 14 bases between them. DNA for the CDR3: TGTGCCAGCAGCCCGAGCAGGGTTGGTGAAGCTTTCTTT. Its translation: CASSPSRVGEAFF. The full variable domain, rest sourced from reference TRBV11-2 and TRBJ1-1, is EAGVAQSPRYKIIEKRQSVAFWCNPISGHATLYWYQQILGQGPKLLIQFQNNGVVDDSQLPKDRFSAERLKGVDSTLKIQPAKLEDSAVYLCASSPSRVGEAFFGQGTRLTVV.

The chain recombines TRBV9 with TRBJ1-2; 8 nucleotides agree with TRBD1. V was pared by 0 bases and J by 4 bases, with 2 bases of the junction left unmatched. The CDR3 covers 14 residues. CDR1 and CDR2 (germline): SGDLS, YYNGEE. This CDR3 reads CASSVVTGAYGYTF. The CDR3 nucleotides are TGTGCCAGCAGCGTAGTGACAGGGGCCTATGGCTACACCTTC.

The chain has TRBV3-1 (or the pseudogene TRBV3-2) and TRBJ1-1; perhaps TRBD1 as D (6 bases). Germline loops: CDR1 LGHDT, CDR2 YNNKEL (reference sequence). CDR3 length: 14 amino acids. The V gene lost 1 base and the J gene lost 0 bases, with 6 bases spanning the gap. CDR3 nucleotide sequence: TGTGCCAGCAGCCAAGGGACAGTGAACACTGAAGCTTTCTTT. Protein sequence: CASSQGTVNTEAFF.

This chain joins TRBV6-5 and TRBJ2-7, with TRBD2 matching 9 bases. V lost 4 bases and J lost 0; bases outside the gene matches: 7. Germline lookup yields CDR1 MNHEY and CDR2 SVGAGI. This CDR3 comprises 16 residues. Written as DNA, the CDR3 is TGTGCCAGCAGTTTCCTCAGCGGGAGGAGCTCCTACGAGCAGTACTTC. Translated: CASSFLSGRSSYEQYF.